The clone carrying this T cell receptor beta chain was picked up many times. These data are taken from a study of cytotoxic CD8 clonotypes in ibrutinib-treated CLL. CDR3 length equals 15 residues. The germline V gene has CDR1 SGHVS and CDR2 FQNEAQ. Trimming took 4 bases from V and 0 from J, leaving 9 bases between them. Generated by immunoSEQ multiplex PCR, the TCRdb table keeps only in-frame clones and is missing some. The top ten clones hold approximately 32% of a sample with roughly 51,000 clones, approximately 51% of them seen once. The source is a human donor with chronic lymphocytic leukemia. V usage is TRBV7-8 and J usage is TRBJ1-4; TRBD1 is a possible D gene (5 bases). Here the sequenced sample was PBMCs, taken after 12 months of ibrutinib treatment. The CDR3 region is CASSSRAATNEKLFF. The CDR3 DNA follows: TGTGCCAGCAGCTCCAGGGCCGCAACTAATGAAAAACTGTTTTTT. Supplemented by reference TRBV7-8 and TRBJ1-4, the full variable domain reads GAGVSQSPRYKVAKRGQDVALRCDPISGHVSLFWYQQALGQGPEFLTYFQNEAQLDKSGLPSDRFFAERPEGSVSTLKIQRTQQEDSAVYLCASSSRAATNEKLFFGSGTQLSVL.